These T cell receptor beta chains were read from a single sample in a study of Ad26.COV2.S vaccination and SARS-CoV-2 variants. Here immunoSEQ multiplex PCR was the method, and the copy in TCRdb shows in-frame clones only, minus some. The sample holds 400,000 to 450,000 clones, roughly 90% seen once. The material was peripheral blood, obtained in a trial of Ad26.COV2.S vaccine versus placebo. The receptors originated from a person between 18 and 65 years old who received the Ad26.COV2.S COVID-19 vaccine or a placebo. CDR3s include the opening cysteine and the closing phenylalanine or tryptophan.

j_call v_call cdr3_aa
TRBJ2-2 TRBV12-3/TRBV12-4 CASTWGTGELFF
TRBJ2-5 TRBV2 CASRVGTGGSETQYF
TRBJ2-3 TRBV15 CATSRWGRTDTQYF
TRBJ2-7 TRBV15 CATSSHRDSYEQYF
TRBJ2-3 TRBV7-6 CASSEDRVDTDTQYF
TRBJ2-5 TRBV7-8 CASSLWEQGAETQYF
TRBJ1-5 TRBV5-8 CASSLQGKPQHF
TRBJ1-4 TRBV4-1 CASSQVLTFNEKLFF
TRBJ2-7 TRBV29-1 CSVTTGGYEQYF
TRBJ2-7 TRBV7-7 CASSLQRGSDEQYF
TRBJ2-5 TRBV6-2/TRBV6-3 CASSYLATETQYF
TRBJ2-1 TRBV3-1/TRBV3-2 CASSPFPGGPRDEQFF
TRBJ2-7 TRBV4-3 CASSQDPGGRYEQYF
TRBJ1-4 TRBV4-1 CASSLSGAEPFSTNEKLFF
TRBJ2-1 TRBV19 CASSSEAGGPLNEQFF
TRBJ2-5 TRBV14 CASSLRLAGAQETQYF
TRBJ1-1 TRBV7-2 CASSLSQGFAAEAFF
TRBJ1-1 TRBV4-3 CASSQDGRGVEAFF